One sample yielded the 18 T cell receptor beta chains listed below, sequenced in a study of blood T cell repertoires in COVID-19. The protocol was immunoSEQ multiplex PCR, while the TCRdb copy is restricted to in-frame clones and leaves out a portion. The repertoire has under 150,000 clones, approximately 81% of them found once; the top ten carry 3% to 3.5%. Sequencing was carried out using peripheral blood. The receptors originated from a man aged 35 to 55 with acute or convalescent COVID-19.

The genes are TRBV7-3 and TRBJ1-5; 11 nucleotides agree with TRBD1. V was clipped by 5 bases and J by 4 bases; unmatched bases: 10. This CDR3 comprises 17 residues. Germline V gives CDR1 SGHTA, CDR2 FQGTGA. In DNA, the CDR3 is TGTGCCAGCAGCCCAGGGCCGGGACAGGGGGAAAATCAGCCCCAGCATTTT. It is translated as CASSPGPGQGENQPQHF.

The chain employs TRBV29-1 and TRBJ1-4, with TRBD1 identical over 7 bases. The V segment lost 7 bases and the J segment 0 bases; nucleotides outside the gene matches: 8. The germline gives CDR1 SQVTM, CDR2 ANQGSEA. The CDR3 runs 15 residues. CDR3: CSAQQGRATNEKLFF. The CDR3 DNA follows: TGCAGCGCCCAACAGGGGCGGGCAACTAATGAAAAACTGTTTTTT.

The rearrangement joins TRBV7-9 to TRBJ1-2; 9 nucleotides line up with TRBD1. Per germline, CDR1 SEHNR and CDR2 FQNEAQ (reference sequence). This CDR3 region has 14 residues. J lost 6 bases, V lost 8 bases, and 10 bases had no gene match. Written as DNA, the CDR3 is TGTGCCAGCCACCTGGGGGACAGGGTGGATGGCTACACCTTC. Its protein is CASHLGDRVDGYTF.

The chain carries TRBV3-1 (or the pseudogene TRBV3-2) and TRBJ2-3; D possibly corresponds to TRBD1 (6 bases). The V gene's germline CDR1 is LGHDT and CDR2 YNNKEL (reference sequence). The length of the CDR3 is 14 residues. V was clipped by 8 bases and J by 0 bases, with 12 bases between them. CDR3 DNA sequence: TGTGCCAGCCAGGACAGCCCTAGCACAGATACGCAGTATTTT. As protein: CASQDSPSTDTQYF.

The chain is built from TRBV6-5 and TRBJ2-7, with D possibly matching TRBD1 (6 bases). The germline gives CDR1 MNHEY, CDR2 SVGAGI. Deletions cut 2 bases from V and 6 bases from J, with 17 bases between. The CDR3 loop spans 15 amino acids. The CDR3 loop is CASSYDRQGSGEQYF. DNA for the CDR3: TGTGCCAGCAGTTACGACAGGCAGGGATCAGGCGAGCAGTACTTC.

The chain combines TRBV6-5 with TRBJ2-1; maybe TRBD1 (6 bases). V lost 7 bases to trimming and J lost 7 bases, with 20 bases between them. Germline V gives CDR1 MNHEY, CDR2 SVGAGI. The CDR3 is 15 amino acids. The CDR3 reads CASNKVAGGWNEQFF. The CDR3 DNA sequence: TGTGCCAGCAATAAGGTGGCTGGGGGCTGGAATGAGCAGTTCTTC.

CDR3 sequence: CASRDLAGGNHMDTQYF. In DNA, the CDR3 is TGTGCCAGCAGGGATCTAGCGGGGGGGAACCACATGGATACGCAGTATTTT. The V and J genes are TRBV7-8 and TRBJ2-3; 12 bases match TRBD2. With 6 bases clipped from V and 6 bases from J, the junction kept 13 bases outside the gene matches. CDR3 size: 17 residues. Germline values: CDR1 SGHVS, CDR2 FQNEAQ.

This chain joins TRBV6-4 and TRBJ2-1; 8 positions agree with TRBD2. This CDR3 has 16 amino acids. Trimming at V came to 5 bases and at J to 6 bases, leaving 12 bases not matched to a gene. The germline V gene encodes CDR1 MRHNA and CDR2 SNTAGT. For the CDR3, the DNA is TGTGCCAGCAGTAGAAGGACCGGGGGGGCCGGCAATGAGCAGTTCTTC. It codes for CASSRRTGGAGNEQFF.

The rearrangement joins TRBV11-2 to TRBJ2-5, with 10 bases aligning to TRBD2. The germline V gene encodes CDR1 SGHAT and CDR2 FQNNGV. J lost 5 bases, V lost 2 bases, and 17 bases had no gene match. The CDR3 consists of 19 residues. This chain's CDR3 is CASSLSGLGASGGSETQYF. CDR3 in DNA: TGTGCCAGCAGCTTAAGTGGGTTGGGGGCTAGCGGGGGTTCGGAGACCCAGTACTTC.

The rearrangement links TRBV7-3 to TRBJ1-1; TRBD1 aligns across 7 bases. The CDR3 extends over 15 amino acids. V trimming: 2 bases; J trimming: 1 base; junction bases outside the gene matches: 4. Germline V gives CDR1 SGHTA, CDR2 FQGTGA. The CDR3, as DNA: TGTGCCAGCAGCTTAGAGGGACAGACGAACACTGAAGCTTTCTTT. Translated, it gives CASSLEGQTNTEAFF.

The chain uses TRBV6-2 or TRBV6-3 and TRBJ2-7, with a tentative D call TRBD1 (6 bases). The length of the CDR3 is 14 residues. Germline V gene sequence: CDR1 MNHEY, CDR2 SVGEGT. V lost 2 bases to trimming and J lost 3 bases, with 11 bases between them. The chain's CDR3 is CASSYPGHHYEQYF. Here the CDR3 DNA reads TGTGCCAGCAGTTACCCGGGACACCACTACGAGCAGTACTTC.

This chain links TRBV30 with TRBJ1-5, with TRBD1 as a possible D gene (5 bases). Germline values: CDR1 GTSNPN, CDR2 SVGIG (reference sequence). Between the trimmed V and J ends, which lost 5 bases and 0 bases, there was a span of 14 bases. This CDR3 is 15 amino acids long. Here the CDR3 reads CAWAPGRASNQPQHF. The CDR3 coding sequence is TGTGCCTGGGCCCCGGGCAGGGCTAGCAATCAGCCCCAGCATTTT.

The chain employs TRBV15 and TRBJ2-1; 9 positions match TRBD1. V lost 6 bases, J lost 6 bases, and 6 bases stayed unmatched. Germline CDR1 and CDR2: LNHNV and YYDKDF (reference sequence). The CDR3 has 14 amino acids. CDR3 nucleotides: TGTGCCACCAGTTTTTGGGGACAGGGCAATGAGCAGTTCTTC. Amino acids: CATSFWGQGNEQFF.

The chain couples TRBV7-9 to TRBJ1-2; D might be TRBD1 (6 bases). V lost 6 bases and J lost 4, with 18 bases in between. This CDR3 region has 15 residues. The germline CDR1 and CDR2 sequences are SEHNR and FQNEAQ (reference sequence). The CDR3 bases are TGTGCCAGCAGTCTTACCGGGACACATTTCTATGGCTACACCTTC. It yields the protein CASSLTGTHFYGYTF.

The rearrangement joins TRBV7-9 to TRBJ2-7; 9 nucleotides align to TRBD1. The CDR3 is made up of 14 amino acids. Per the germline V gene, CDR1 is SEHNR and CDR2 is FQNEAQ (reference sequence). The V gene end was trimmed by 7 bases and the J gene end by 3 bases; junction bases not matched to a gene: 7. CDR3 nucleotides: TGTGCCAGCACCTCCGGGGACAGGGTCTACGAGCAGTACTTC. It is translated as CASTSGDRVYEQYF.

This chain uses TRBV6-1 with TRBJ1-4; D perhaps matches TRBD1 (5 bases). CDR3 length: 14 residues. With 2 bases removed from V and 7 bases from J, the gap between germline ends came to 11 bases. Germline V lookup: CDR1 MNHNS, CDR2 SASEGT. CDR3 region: CASSENRSGEKLFF. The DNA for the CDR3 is TGTGCCAGCAGTGAAAACAGGTCGGGTGAAAAACTGTTTTTT.

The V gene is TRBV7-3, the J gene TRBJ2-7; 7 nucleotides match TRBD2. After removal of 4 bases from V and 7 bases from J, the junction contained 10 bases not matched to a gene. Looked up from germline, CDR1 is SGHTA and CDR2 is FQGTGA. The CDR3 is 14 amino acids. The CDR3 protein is CASSSQGGAPEQYF. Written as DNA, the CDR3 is TGTGCCAGCAGCTCCCAGGGAGGGGCGCCGGAGCAGTACTTC. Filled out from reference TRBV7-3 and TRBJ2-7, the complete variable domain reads GAGVSQTPSNKVTEKGKYVELRCDPISGHTALYWYRQSLGQGPEFLIYFQGTGAADDSGLPNDRFFAVRPEGSVSTLKIQRTERGDSAVYLCASSSQGGAPEQYFGPGTRLTVT.

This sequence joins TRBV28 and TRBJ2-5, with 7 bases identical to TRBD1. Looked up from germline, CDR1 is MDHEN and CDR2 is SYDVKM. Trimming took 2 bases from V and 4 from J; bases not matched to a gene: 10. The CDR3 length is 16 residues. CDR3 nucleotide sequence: TGTGCCAGCAGTTTAGGGCCCCCCACAGGGGTAGAGACCCAGTACTTC. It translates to CASSLGPPTGVETQYF.